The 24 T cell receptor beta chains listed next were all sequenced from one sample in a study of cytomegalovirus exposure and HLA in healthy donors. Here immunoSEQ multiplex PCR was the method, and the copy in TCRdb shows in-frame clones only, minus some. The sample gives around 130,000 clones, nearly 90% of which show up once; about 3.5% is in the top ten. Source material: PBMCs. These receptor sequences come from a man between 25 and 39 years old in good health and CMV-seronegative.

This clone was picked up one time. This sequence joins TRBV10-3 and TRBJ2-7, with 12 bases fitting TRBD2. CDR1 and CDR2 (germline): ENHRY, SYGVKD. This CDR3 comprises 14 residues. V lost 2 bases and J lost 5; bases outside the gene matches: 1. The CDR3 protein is CAISERTSGDEQYF. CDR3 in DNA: TGTGCCATCAGTGAGAGGACTAGCGGGGACGAGCAGTACTTC.

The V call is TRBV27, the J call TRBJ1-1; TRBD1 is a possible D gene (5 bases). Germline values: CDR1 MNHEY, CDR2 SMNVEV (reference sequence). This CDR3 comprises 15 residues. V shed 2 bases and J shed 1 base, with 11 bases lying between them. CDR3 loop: CASSLLPTENTEAFF. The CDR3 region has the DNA TGTGCCAGCAGTTTACTCCCGACAGAGAACACTGAAGCTTTCTTT.

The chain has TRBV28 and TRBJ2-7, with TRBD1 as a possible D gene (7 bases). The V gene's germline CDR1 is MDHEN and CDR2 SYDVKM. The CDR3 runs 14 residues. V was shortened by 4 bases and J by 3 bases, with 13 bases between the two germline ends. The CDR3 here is CASSSAGQSYEQYF. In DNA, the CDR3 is TGTGCCAGCAGTTCCGCGGGACAGAGCTACGAGCAGTACTTC. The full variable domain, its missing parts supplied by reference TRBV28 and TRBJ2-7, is DVKVTQSSRYLVKRTGEKVFLECVQDMDHENMFWYRQDPGLGLRLIYFSYDVKMKEKGDIPEGYSVSREKKERFSLILESASTNQTSMYLCASSSAGQSYEQYFGPGTRLTVT.

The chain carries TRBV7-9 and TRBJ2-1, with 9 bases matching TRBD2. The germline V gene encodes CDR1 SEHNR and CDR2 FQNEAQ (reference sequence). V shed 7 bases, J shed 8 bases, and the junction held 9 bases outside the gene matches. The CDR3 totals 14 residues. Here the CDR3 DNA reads TGTGCCAGCACCCACTGGGAGCGGGGGGATGAGCAGTTCTTC. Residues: CASTHWERGDEQFF. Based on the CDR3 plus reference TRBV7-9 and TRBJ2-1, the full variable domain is DTGVSQNPRHKITKRGQNVTFRCDPISEHNRLYWYRQTLGQGPEFLTYFQNEAQLEKSRLLSDRFSAERPKGSFSTLEIQRTEQGDSAMYLCASTHWERGDEQFFGPGTRLTVL.

As DNA, the CDR3 is TGCGCCAGCAGCCAAGATTGGAGGGTTCCGGGCACTGAAGCTTTCTTT. Amino acids: CASSQDWRVPGTEAFF. This chain connects TRBV4-3 to TRBJ1-1; the D is unclear. The V and J ends lost 0 bases and 4 bases respectively, with 15 bases between them. Germline lookup yields CDR1 LGHNA and CDR2 YSLEER. The CDR3 loop spans 16 amino acids.

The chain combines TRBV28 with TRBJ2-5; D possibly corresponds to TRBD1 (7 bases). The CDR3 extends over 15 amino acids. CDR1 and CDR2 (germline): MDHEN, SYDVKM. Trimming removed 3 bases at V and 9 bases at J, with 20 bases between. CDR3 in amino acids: CASSLGGTARGSQYF. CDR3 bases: TGTGCCAGCAGTTTGGGCGGGACAGCCCGAGGGTCCCAGTACTTC.

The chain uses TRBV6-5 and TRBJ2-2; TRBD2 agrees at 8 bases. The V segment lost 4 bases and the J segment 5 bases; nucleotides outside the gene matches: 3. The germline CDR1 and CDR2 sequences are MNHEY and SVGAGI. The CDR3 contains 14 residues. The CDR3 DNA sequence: TGTGCCAGCAGTTGGCGGGAGGTTACCGGGGAGCTGTTTTTT. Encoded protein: CASSWREVTGELFF.

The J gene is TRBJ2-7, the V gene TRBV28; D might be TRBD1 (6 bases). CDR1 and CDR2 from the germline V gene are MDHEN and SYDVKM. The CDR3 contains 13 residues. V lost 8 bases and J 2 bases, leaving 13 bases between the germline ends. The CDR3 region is CASGDTTTYEQYF. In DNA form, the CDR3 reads TGTGCCAGCGGGGACACAACGACCTACGAGCAGTACTTC.

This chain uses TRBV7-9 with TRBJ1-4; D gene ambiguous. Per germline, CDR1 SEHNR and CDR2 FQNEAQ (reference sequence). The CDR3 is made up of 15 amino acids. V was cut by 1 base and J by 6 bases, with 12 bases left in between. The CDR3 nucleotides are TGTGCCAGCAGCTTAGGTGGCATCCCCCATGAAAAACTGTTTTTT. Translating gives CASSLGGIPHEKLFF.

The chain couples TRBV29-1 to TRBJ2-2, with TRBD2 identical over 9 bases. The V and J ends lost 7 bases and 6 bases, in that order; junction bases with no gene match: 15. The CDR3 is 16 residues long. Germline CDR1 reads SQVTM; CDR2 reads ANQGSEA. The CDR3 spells CSALAGGRRGSGELFF. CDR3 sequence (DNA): TGCAGCGCCCTCGCGGGGGGGCGGAGAGGATCCGGGGAGCTGTTTTTT.

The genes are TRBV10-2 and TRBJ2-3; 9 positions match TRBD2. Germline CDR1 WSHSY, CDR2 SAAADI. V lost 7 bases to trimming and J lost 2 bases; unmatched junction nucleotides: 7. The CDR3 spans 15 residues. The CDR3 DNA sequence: TGCGCCAGCACTTCTAGCGGGGAGTACACAGATACGCAGTATTTT. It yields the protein CASTSSGEYTDTQYF.

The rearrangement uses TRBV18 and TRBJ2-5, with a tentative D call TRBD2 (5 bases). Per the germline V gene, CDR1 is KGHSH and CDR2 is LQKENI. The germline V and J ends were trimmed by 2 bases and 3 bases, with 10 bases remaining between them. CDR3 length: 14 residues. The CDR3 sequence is CASSPIDSEETQYF. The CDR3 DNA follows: TGTGCCAGCTCACCAATCGATAGCGAAGAGACCCAGTACTTC.

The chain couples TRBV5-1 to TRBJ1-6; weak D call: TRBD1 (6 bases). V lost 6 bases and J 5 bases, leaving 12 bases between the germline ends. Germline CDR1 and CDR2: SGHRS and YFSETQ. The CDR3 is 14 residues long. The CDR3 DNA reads TGCGCCAGCACCGCAGGGGTTAATAATTCACCCCTCCACTTT. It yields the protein CASTAGVNNSPLHF. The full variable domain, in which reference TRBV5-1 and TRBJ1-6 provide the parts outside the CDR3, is KAGVTQTPRYLIKTRGQQVTLSCSPISGHRSVSWYQQTPGQGLQFLFEYFSETQRNKGNFPGRFSGRQFSNSRSEMNVSTLELGDSALYLCASTAGVNNSPLHFGNGTRLTVT.

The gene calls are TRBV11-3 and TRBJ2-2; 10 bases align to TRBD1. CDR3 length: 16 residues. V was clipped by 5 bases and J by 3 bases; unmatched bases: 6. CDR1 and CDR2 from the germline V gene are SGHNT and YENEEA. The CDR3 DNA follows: TGTGCCAGCAGCCCGGGACAGGGGTTGGACACCGGGGAGCTGTTTTTT. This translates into CASSPGQGLDTGELFF.

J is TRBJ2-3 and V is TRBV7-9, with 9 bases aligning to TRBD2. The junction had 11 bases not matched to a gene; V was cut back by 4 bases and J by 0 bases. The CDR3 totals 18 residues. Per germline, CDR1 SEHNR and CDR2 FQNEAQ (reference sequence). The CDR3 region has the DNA TGTGCCAGCAGCTCAAACAGGGCTAGCGGGACTAGCACAGATACGCAGTATTTT. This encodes CASSSNRASGTSTDTQYF. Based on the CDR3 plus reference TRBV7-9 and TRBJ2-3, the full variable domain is DTGVSQNPRHKITKRGQNVTFRCDPISEHNRLYWYRQTLGQGPEFLTYFQNEAQLEKSRLLSDRFSAERPKGSFSTLEIQRTEQGDSAMYLCASSSNRASGTSTDTQYFGPGTRLTVL.

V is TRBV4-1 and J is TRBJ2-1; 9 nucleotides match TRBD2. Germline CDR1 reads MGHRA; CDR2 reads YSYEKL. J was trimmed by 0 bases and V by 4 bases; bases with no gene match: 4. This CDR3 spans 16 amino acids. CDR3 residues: CASSLPGLASYNEQFF. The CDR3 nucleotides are TGCGCCAGCAGCCTCCCGGGACTAGCCTCCTACAATGAGCAGTTCTTC.

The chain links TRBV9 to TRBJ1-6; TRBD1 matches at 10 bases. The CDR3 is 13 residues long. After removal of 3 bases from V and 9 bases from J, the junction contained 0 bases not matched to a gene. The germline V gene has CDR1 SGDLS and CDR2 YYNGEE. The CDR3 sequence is CASSGTGGSPLHF. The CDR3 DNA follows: TGTGCCAGCAGCGGGACAGGGGGTTCACCCCTCCACTTT. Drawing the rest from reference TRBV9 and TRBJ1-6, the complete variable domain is DSGVTQTPKHLITATGQRVTLRCSPRSGDLSVYWYQQSLDQGLQFLIQYYNGEERAKGNILERFSAQQFPDLHSELNLSSLELGDSALYFCASSGTGGSPLHFGNGTRLTVT.

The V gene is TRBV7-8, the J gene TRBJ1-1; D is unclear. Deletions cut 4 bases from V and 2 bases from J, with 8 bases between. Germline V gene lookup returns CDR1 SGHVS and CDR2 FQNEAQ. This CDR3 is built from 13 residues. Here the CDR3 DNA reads TGTGCCAGCAGCTCTTATATAAACACTGAAGCTTTCTTT. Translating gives CASSSYINTEAFF.

CDR3 sequence reads: CASSLVPLGLTQYF. In DNA form, the CDR3 reads TGTGCCAGCAGCTTGGTCCCCCTGGGGCTGACCCAGTACTTC. This rearrangement joins TRBV11-2 to TRBJ2-5; a weak D match, TRBD1 (5 bases). Trimming cost V 3 bases and J 7 bases, with 15 bases left between them. The CDR3 contains 14 residues. Germline CDR1 is SGHAT and CDR2 is FQNNGV.

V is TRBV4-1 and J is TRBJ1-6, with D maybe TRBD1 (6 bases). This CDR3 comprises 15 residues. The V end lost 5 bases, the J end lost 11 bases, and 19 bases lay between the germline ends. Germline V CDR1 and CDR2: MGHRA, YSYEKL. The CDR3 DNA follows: TGCGCCAGCAGCTTAACAGGGTGGGAAGCTACACCCCTCCACTTT. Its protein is CASSLTGWEATPLHF.

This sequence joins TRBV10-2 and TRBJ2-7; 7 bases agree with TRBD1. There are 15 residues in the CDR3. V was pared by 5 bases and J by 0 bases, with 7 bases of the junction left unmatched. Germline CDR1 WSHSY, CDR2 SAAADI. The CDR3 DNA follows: TGCGCCAGCAGTTTTAACAGGGGAGACTCCTACGAGCAGTACTTC. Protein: CASSFNRGDSYEQYF.

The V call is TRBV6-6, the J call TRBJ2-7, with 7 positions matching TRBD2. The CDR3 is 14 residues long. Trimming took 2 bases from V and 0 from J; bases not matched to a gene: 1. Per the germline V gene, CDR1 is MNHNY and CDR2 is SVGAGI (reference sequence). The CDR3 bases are TGTGCCAGCAGTTACGAGCGGGACTCCTACGAGCAGTACTTC. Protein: CASSYERDSYEQYF.

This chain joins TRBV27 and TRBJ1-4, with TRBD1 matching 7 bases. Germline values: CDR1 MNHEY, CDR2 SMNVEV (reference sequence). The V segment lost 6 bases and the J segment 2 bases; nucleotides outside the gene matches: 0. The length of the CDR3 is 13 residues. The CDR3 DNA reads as TGTGCCAGCAGCAGGGGGACTAATGAAAAACTGTTTTTT. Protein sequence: CASSRGTNEKLFF.

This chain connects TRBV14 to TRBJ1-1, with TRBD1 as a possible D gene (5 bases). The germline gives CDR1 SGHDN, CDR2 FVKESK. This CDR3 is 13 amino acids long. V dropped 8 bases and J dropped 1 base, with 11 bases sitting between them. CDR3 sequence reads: CASSRVGNTEAFF. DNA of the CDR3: TGTGCCAGCTCCAGGGTGGGGAACACTGAAGCTTTCTTT.